In its sample, the clone carrying this T cell receptor (beta chain) was seen many times. Germline V gives CDR1 MNHEY, CDR2 SMNVEV (reference sequence). The V and J ends lost 5 bases and 4 bases respectively, with 12 bases between them. The CDR3 length is 13 residues. Donor samples were obtained from healthy Caucasian individuals from Russia, aged 6 to 90. The data are from a study of blood T cells in healthy people across ages. Next came a second PCR, run for 7 to 11 cycles, which used a sample-barcoded 5' primer along with a J-beta primer mix. A single record per CDR3 protein comes from TCRdb applying MiXCR to the 5' RACE reads. The repertoire holds some 710,000 distinct CDR3 sequences, with about 45% as singletons.

The sample comprised blood. The chain employs TRBV27 and TRBJ2-7; weak D call: TRBD2 (6 bases). The source of this sequence is a man older than 75 in good health. CDR3 sequence: CASSPGASYEQYF. In DNA, the CDR3 is TGTGCCAGCAGTCCGGGAGCGTCGTACGAGCAGTACTTC.